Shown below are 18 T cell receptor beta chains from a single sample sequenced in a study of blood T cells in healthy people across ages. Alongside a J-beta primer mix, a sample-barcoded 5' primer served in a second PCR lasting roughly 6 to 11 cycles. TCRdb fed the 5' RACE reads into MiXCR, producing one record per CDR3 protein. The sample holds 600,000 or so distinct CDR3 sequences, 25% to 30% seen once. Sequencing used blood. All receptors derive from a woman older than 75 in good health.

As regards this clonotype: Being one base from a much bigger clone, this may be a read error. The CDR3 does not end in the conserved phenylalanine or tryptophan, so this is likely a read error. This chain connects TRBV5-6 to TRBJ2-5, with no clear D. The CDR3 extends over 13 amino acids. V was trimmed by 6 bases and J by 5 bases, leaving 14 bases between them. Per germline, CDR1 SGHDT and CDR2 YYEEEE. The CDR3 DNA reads TGTGCCAGCATCACCCCAGGAGTTGAGACCCAGTACCTC. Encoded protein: CASITPGVETQYL.

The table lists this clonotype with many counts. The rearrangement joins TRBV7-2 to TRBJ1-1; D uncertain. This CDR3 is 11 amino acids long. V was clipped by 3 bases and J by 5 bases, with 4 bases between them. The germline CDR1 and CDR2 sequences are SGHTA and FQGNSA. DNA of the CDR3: TGTGCCAGCAGCTTGAGGACTGAAGCTTTCTTT. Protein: CASSLRTEAFF.

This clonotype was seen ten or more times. The CDR3 nucleotides read TGTGCCAGCAGTTTATCCGGAGGGGTGGGCTATGGCTACACCTTC. Its translation: CASSLSGGVGYGYTF. V gene TRBV27 combines with J gene TRBJ1-2, with a weak D call TRBD1 (5 bases). This CDR3 has 15 residues. The V gene lost 0 bases and the J gene lost 4 bases, with 12 bases spanning the gap. Germline assignment: CDR1 MNHEY and CDR2 SMNVEV (reference sequence).

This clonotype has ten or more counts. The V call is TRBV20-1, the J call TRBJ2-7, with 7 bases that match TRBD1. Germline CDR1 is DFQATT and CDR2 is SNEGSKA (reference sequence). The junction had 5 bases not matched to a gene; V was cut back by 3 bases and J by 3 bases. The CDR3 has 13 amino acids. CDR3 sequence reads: CSARPGQNYEQYF. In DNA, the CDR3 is TGCAGTGCTAGGCCGGGACAGAACTACGAGCAGTACTTC.

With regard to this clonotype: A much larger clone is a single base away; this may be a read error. CDR3 coding DNA: TGTGCCAGCAGCCCAGGACTAGCGGGGGAGGCCGGGGCCAACGTCCGGACTTTC. Its translation is CASSPGLAGEAGANVRTF. J is TRBJ2-6 and V is TRBV7-8; 13 bases line up with TRBD2. The V gene's germline CDR1 is SGHVS and CDR2 FQNEAQ. The CDR3 contains 18 residues.

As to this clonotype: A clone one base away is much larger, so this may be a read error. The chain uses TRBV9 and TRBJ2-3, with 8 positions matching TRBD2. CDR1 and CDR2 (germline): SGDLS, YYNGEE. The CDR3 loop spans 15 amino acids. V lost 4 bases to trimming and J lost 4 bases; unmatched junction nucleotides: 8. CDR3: CASSTRGGSSDTQYF. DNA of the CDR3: TGTGCCAGCAGCACTCGCGGGGGGTCCTCAGATACGCAGTATTTT.

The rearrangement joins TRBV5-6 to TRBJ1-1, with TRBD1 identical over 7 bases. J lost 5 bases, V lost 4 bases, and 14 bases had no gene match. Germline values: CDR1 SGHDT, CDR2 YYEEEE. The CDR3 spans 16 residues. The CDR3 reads CASSVRTGNSRTEAFF. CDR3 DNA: TGTGCCAGCAGCGTCCGGACAGGTAACTCGAGGACTGAAGCTTTCTTT. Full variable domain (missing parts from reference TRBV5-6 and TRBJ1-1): DAGVTQSPTHLIKTRGQQVTLRCSPKSGHDTVSWYQQALGQGPQFIFQYYEEEERQRGNFPDRFSGHQFPNYSSELNVNALLLGDSALYLCASSVRTGNSRTEAFFGQGTRLTVV.

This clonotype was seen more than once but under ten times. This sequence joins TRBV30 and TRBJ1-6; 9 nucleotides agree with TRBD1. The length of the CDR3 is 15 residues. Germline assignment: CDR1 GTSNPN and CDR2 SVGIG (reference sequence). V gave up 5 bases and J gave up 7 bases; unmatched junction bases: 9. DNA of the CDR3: TGTGCCTGGGGCGGGACAGGGACTGACAATTCACCCCTCCACTTT. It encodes CAWGGTGTDNSPLHF. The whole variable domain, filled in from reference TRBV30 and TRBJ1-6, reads SQTIHQWPATLVQPVGSPLSLECTVEGTSNPNLYWYRQAAGRGLQLLFYSVGIGQISSEVPQNLSASRPQDRQFILSSKKLLLSDSGFYLCAWGGTGTDNSPLHFGNGTRLTVT.

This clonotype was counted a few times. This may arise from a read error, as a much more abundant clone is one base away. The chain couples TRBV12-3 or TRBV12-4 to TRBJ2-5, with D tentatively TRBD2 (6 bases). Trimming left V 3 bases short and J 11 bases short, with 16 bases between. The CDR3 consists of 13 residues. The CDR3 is CASSFGGRYEQYF. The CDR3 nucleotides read TGTGCCAGCAGTTTTGGGGGGAGGTATGAGCAGTACTTC.

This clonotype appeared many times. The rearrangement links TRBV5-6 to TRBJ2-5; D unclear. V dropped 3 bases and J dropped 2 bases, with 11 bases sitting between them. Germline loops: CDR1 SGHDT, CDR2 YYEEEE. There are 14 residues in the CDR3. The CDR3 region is CASSWVQSQETQYF. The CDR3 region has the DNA TGTGCCAGCAGCTGGGTTCAGAGTCAAGAGACCCAGTACTTC.

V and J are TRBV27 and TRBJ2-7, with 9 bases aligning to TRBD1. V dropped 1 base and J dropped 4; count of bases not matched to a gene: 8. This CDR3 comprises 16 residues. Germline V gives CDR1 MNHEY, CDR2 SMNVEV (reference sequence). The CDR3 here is CASSLFGTGMGYEQYF. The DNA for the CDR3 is TGTGCCAGCAGTTTATTTGGGACAGGGATGGGATACGAGCAGTACTTC.

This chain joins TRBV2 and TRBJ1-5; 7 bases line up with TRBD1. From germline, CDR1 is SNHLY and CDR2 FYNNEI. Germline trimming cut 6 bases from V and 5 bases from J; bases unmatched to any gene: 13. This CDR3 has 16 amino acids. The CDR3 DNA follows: TGTGCCAGCAGAGTTCGACAGGGCCCGACAGATCAGCCCCAGCATTTT. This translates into CASRVRQGPTDQPQHF.

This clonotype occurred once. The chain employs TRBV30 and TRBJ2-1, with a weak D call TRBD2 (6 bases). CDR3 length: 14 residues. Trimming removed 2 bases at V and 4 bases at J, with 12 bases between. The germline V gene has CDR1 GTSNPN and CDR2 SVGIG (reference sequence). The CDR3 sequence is CAWSSGRLYNEQFF. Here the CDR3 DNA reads TGTGCCTGGAGTTCAGGGAGGCTTTACAATGAGCAGTTCTTC.

In DNA form, the CDR3 reads TGTGCCAGCAGCTTAGGTGGCGGGAGTGAAAAACTGTTTTTT. This encodes CASSLGGGSEKLFF. The genes are TRBV7-7 and TRBJ1-4; D is unclear. Per the germline V gene, CDR1 is SSHAT and CDR2 is FNYEAQ (reference sequence). The V end was cut by 1 base, the J end by 7 bases, with 10 bases between. This CDR3 is built from 14 residues.

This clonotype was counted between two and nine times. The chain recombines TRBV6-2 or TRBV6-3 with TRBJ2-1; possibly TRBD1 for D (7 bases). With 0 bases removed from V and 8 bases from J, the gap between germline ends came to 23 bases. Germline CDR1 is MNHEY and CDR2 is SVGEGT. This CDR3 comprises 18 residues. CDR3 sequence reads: CASSYSAGQRGPIYEQFF. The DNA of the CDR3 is TGTGCCAGCAGTTACTCGGCGGGACAGCGAGGACCCATCTATGAGCAGTTCTTC.

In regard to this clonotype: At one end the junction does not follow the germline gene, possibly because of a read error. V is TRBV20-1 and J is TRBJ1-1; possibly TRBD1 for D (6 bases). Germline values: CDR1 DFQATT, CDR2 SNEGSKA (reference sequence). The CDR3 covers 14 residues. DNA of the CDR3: TGCAGTGCTAGTCGGGGGGCGCAGGGCACTGAAGTTTTCTTT. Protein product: CSASRGAQGTEVFF.

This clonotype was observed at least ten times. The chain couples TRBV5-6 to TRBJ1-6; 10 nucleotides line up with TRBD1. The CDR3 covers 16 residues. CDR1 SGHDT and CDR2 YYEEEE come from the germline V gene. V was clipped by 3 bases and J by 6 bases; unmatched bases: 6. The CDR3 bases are TGTGCCAGCAGCTACGCCGGGACAGGGGTTAATTCACCCCTCCACTTT. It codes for CASSYAGTGVNSPLHF. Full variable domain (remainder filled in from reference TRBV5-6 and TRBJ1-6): DAGVTQSPTHLIKTRGQQVTLRCSPKSGHDTVSWYQQALGQGPQFIFQYYEEEERQRGNFPDRFSGHQFPNYSSELNVNALLLGDSALYLCASSYAGTGVNSPLHFGNGTRLTVT.

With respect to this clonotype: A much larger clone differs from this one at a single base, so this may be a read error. The DNA for the CDR3 is TGTGCCAGCGGCTTAGAGGAGAGGGCGGGGGTCGGCAATGAGCAGTTCTTC. Translating it yields CASGLEERAGVGNEQFF. The chain couples TRBV7-9 to TRBJ2-1, with TRBD2 matching over 7 bases. The CDR3 consists of 17 residues. Per the germline V gene, CDR1 is SEHNR and CDR2 is FQNEAQ (reference sequence).